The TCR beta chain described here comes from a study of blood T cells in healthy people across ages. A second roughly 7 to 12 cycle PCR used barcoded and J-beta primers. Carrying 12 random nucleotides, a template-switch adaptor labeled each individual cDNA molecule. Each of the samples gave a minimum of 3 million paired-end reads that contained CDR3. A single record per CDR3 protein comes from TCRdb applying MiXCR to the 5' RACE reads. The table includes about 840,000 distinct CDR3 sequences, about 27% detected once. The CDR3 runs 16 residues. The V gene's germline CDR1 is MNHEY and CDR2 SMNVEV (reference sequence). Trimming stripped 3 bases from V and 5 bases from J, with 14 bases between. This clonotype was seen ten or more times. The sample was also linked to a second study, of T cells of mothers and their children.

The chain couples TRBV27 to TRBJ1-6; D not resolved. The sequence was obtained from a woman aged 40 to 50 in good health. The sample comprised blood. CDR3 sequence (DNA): TGTGCCAGCAGTTTCTCAAGTACTGGGAATAATTCACCCCTCCACTTT. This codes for CASSFSSTGNNSPLHF.